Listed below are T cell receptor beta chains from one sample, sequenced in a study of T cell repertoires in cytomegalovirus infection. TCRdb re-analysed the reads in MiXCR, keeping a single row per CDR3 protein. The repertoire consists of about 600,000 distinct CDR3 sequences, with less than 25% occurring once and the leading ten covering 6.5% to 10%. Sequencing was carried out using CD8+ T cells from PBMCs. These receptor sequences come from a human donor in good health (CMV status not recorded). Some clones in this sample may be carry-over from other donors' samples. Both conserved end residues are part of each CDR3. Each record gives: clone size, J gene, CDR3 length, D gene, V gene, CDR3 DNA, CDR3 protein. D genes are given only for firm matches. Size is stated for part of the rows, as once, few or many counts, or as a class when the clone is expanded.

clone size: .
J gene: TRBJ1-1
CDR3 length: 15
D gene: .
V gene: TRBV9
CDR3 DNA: TGTGCCAGCAGCTCGGGATGGGGGATGGACACTGAAGCTTTCTTT
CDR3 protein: CASSSGWGMDTEAFF

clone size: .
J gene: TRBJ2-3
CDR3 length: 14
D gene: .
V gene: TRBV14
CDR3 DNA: TGTGCCAGCAGCCCCCGCAGGGTCACAGATACGCAGTATTTT
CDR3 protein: CASSPRRVTDTQYF

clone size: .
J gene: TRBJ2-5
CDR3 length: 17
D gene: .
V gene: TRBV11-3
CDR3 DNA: TGTGCCAGCAGTTGGGGCTCAGGTACTGCCGCTACGGAGACCCAGTACTTC
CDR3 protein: CASSWGSGTAATETQYF

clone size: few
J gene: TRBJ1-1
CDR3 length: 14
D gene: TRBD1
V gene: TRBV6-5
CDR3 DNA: TGTGCCAGCAGTTACGGACAGGTGGGCACTGAAGCTTTCTTT
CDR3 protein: CASSYGQVGTEAFF

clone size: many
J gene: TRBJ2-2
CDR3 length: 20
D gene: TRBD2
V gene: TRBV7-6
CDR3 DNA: TGTGCCAGCAGCTTAGCGCTCACCCTAGCGGGGGGACTTAACACCGGGGAGCTGTTTTTT
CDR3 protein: CASSLALTLAGGLNTGELFF

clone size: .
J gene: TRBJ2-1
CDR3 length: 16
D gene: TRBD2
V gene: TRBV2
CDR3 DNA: TGTGCCAGCAGTCCAAGCCGGGGGGGGATTTACAATGAGCAGTTCTTC
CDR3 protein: CASSPSRGGIYNEQFF

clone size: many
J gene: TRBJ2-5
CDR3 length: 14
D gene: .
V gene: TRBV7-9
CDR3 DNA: TGTGCCAGCAGACCCCCAGGGAGCCAAGAGACCCAGTACTTC
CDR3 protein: CASRPPGSQETQYF

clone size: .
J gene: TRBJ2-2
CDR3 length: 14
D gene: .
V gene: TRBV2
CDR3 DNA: TGTGCCAGCACCGGGACATCGAACACCGGGGAGCTGTTTTTT
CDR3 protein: CASTGTSNTGELFF

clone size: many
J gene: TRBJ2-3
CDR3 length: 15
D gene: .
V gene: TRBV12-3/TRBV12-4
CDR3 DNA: TGTGCCAGCAGTTTGGGACCTGTGGGAACAGATACGCAGTATTTT
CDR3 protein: CASSLGPVGTDTQYF

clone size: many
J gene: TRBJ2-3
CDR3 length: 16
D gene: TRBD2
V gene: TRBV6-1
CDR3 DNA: TGTGCCAGCAGTTACGCGCTAGCGGGGAGCACAGATACGCAGTATTTT
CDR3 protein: CASSYALAGSTDTQYF

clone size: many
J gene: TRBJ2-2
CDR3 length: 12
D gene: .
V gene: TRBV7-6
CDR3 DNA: TGTGCCAGCAGCTTGAGGGTCGGGGAGCTGTTTTTT
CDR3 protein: CASSLRVGELFF

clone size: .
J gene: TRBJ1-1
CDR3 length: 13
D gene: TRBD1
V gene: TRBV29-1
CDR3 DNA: TGCAGCGACTTCGACAGGGTGCGCACTGAAGCTTTCTTT
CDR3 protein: CSDFDRVRTEAFF

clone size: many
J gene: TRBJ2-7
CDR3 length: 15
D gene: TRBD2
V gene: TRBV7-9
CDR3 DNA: TGTGCCAGCAGCGCCTATAGCGGGGATTACTACGAGCAGTACTTC
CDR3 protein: CASSAYSGDYYEQYF

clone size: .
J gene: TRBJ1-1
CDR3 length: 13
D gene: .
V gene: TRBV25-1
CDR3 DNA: TGTGCCAGCAGTGAAGGGTGGGCCGCTGAAGCTTTCTTT
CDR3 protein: CASSEGWAAEAFF

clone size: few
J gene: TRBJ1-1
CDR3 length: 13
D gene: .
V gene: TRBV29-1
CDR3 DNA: TGCAGCGTTGAAGTCGAGACAGGACCTGATGCTTTCTTT
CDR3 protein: CSVEVETGPDAFF

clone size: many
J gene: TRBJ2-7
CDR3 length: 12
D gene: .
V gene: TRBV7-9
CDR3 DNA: TGTGCCAGTAGTCCCCGGGGCTACGAGCAGTACTTC
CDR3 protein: CASSPRGYEQYF

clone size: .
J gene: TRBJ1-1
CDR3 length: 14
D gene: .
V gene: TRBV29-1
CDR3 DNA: TGCAGCGGGGCATATCAGGTCTTGAGGACTGAAGCTTTCTTT
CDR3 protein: CSGAYQVLRTEAFF

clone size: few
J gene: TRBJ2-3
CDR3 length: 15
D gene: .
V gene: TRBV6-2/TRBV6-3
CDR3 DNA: TGTGCCAGCAGCTGGGACGGCAAGGGCACAGATACGCAGTATTTT
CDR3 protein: CASSWDGKGTDTQYF

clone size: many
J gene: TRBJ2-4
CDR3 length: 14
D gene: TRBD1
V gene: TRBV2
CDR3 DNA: TGTGCCAGCAGTGAATCGGACAGGAAAAACATTCAGTACTTC
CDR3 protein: CASSESDRKNIQYF

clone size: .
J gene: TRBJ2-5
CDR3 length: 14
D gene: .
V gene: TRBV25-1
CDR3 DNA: TGTGCCAGCAGTGAAAGGAGGACAATCGAGACCCAGTACTTC
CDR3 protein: CASSERRTIETQYF

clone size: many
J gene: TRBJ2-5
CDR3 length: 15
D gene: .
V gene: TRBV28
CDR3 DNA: TGTGCCAGCAGTTTACCCCGGGACCCCGTGAAGACCCAGTACTTC
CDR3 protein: CASSLPRDPVKTQYF

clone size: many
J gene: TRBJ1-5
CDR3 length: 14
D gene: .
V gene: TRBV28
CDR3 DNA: TGTGCCAGCAGTTTGCGGGGTATGGGACAGCCCCAGCATTTT
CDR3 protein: CASSLRGMGQPQHF

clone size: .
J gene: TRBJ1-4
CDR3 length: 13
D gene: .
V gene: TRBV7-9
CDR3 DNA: TGTGCCAGCAGCTCCGACAGGCGCGAAAAACTGTTTTTT
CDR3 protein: CASSSDRREKLFF

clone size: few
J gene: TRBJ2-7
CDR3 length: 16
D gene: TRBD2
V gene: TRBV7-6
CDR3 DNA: TGTGCCAGCAGCTTACGTAACCGGGACTACCCCTACGAGCAGTACTTC
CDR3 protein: CASSLRNRDYPYEQYF

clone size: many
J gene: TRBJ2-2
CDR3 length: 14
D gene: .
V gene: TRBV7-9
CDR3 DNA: TGTGCCAGCAGCCTACGGAGGAACACCGGGGAGCTGTTTTTT
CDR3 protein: CASSLRRNTGELFF

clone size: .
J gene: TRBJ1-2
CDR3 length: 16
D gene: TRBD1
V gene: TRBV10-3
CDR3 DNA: TGTGCCATCAGCGATACGGGACAGGGGGGCTTCTATGGCTACACCTTC
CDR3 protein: CAISDTGQGGFYGYTF

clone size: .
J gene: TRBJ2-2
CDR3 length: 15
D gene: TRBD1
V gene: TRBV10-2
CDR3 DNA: TGCGCCAGCAGGGAGCAGGGGGCGGCCACCGGGGAGCTGTTTTTT
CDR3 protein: CASREQGAATGELFF

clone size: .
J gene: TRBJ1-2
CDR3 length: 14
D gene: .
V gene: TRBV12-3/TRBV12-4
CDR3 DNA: TGTGCCAGCAGTGACAATAGTGTGGCCTATGGCTACACCTTC
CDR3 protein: CASSDNSVAYGYTF

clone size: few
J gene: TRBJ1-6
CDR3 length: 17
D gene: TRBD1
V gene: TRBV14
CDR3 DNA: TGTGCCAGCAGCCGTGGACAGGGACCGTCCTATAATTCACCCCTCCACTTT
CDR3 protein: CASSRGQGPSYNSPLHF

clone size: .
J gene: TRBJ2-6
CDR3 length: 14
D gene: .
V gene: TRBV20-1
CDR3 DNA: TGCAGTGCTAGGCCGGACTCTGGGGCCAACGTCCTGACTTTC
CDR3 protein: CSARPDSGANVLTF

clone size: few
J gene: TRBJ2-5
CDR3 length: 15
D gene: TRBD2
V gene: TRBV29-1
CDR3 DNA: TGCAGCGTTGAGGGGGGAGCGGGGCTCCAAGAGACCCAGTACTTC
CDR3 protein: CSVEGGAGLQETQYF

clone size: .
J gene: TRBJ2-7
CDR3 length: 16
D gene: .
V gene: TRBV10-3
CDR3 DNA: TGTGCCATCCGGGTTTCGAGCAGGGCGGGCTCCTACGAGCAGTACTTC
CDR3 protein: CAIRVSSRAGSYEQYF

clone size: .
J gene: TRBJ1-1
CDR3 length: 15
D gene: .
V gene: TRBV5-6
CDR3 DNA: TGTGCCAGCAGCTTGGGGGCGGCCGTGAACACTGAAGCTTTCTTT
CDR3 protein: CASSLGAAVNTEAFF